This T cell receptor beta chain was captured by sequencing in a study of T-cell reconstitution after alpha-beta-depleted transplantation in children. Study-wide findings and caveats: By one year post-transplant, T-cell counts and diversity largely arose from T cells that were newly produced. Surviving recipient T cells and thymic progenitors produced the high day-60 TCRbeta diversity seen in some patients.

To note about this clonotype: What it binds is not known.

V gave up 5 bases and J gave up 3 bases, with 25 bases separating them. Germline V gene sequence: CDR1 SGHRS, CDR2 YFSETQ. The CDR3 covers 18 residues. A TCRbeta library incorporating unique molecular identifiers was prepared. Each CDR3 protein is one row after TCRdb ran MiXCR on the PCR reads. Among hundreds of thousands of distinct CDR3 sequences listed, 20% to 25% were seen once. The sequencing here drew on PBMCs, mostly from graft donor cells, taken 360 days after TCRalphabeta/CD19-depleted stem cell transplant. V gene TRBV5-1 combines with J gene TRBJ2-3; TRBD2 is a possible D gene (6 bases). The clonotype was recovered from a boy under three years old who had a stem cell transplant for acute myeloid leukemia, so the T cells may come from the graft donor. CDR3 sequence (DNA): TGCGCCAGCAGGCCCGCGGGGATCCACGGGGGTACTACAGATACGCAGTATTTT. It encodes CASRPAGIHGGTTDTQYF.